The present entry profiles one TCR beta chain with its context. This CDR3 spans 13 amino acids. Unmatched junction bases numbered 3, after V lost 7 bases and J lost 2 bases. The V gene's germline CDR1 is SGHTA and CDR2 FQGNSA. Expressed TCRB transcripts were sequenced after all isolated RNA was converted to cDNA. Generated by immunoSEQ multiplex PCR, the TCRdb table keeps only in-frame clones and is missing some. The table records roughly 150,000 clones, 11% of them present only once. The sample belongs to a study of beta chain features in type 1 diabetes. Sequenced input: central memory CD4+ T cells from blood. This receptor was taken from a young man in good health. This rearrangement joins TRBV7-2 to TRBJ2-5; the match to TRBD2 covers 8 bases. CDR3 nucleotide sequence: TGTGCCAGCACGCGGGGGGCTCAAGAGACCCAGTACTTC. Translated: CASTRGAQETQYF.